A single sample is the source of the 21 T cell receptor beta chains below, sequenced in a study of blood T cell repertoires in COVID-19 (dated by TCRdb to 2020 to 2022). Receptor amplification or capture employed the immunoSEQ multiplex PCR assay. The immuneACCESS repertoire file appears here via TCRdb, limited to in-frame rearrangements. These files lack a portion of the clones; in checked studies, under half of the deficit traces to unresolved V genes, and the cause of the others is not known. In all, the sample holds around 210,000 clones, and 65% to 90% of those were seen once. The ten largest clones capture approximately 5.1% of the sample. Sequencing input: peripheral blood. The source is a man in his fifties with COVID-19, enrolled during active disease.

This clone was found once. The J gene is TRBJ1-1, the V gene TRBV27; no reliable D call. Germline assignment: CDR1 MNHEY and CDR2 SMNVEV (reference sequence). The length of the CDR3 is 14 residues. The V and J ends lost 5 bases and 2 bases respectively, with 12 bases between them. CDR3 in amino acids: CASSTTSENTEAFF. CDR3 nucleotides: TGTGCCAGCAGTACGACATCTGAAAACACTGAAGCTTTCTTT.

The chain carries TRBV19 and TRBJ2-5; D perhaps matches TRBD1 (6 bases). V lost 1 base, J lost 2 bases, and 8 bases lay in between. The V gene's germline CDR1 is LNHDA and CDR2 SQIVND (reference sequence). The CDR3 contains 14 residues. The CDR3 loop reads CASSIARGQETQYF. The CDR3 DNA is TGTGCCAGTAGTATAGCTAGGGGGCAAGAGACCCAGTACTTC.

The chain is built from TRBV30 and TRBJ1-2, with D unclear. Germline CDR1 is GTSNPN and CDR2 is SVGIG (reference sequence). Trimming removed 4 bases from V and 2 bases from J, with 11 bases in between. The CDR3 has 13 amino acids. In DNA form, the CDR3 reads TGTGCCTGGAAGGAGGGCCCAAACTATGGCTACACCTTC. Amino acid sequence: CAWKEGPNYGYTF.

This clone came up once. This rearrangement joins TRBV6-5 to TRBJ1-6; a possible D gene is TRBD1 (5 bases). The CDR3 has 15 amino acids. The V end was cut by 2 bases, the J end by 8 bases, with 13 bases between. The germline gives CDR1 MNHEY, CDR2 SVGAGI. This CDR3 reads CASSYGAAFDSPLHF. Here the CDR3 DNA reads TGTGCCAGCAGTTACGGGGCTGCCTTCGATTCACCCCTCCACTTT.

V gene TRBV6-4 combines with J gene TRBJ1-5; D is unresolved. Trimming shortened V by 0 bases and J by 0 bases, and 12 bases separated the two germline ends. Germline-derived CDR1 and CDR2 are MRHNA and SNTAGT. The CDR3 sequence is 17 residues long. CDR3 DNA sequence: TGTGCCAGCAGTGACTCGATCTGGACTGCTAGCAATCAGCCCCAGCATTTT. Amino acid sequence: CASSDSIWTASNQPQHF.

This clone was seen only once. V usage is TRBV5-8 and J usage is TRBJ1-1, with a weak D call TRBD1 (6 bases). Per the germline V gene, CDR1 is SGHTS and CDR2 is YDEGEE. This CDR3 is 15 amino acids long. The germline V and J ends were trimmed by 4 bases and 1 base, with 14 bases remaining between them. This chain's CDR3 is CASSLTRGGNTEAFF. Written as DNA, the CDR3 is TGTGCCAGCAGCCTCACCAGGGGCGGGAACACTGAAGCTTTCTTT.

The genes are TRBV7-9 and TRBJ2-7, with 9 nucleotides matching TRBD1. The germline V gene has CDR1 SEHNR and CDR2 FQNEAQ (reference sequence). Trimming at V came to 2 bases and at J to 6 bases, leaving 8 bases not matched to a gene. This CDR3 region has 15 residues. CDR3 sequence: CASSLMSQGAGEQYF. In DNA form, the CDR3 reads TGTGCCAGCAGCTTAATGTCACAGGGGGCAGGCGAGCAGTACTTC. Full variable domain (outside the CDR3, taken from reference TRBV7-9 and TRBJ2-7): DTGVSQNPRHKITKRGQNVTFRCDPISEHNRLYWYRQTLGQGPEFLTYFQNEAQLEKSRLLSDRFSAERPKGSFSTLEIQRTEQGDSAMYLCASSLMSQGAGEQYFGPGTRLTVT.

This chain joins TRBV4-1 and TRBJ1-2; a weak D match, TRBD1 (6 bases). The V and J ends lost 3 bases and 0 bases respectively, with 20 bases between them. The CDR3 is 18 amino acids. Germline V CDR1 and CDR2: MGHRA, YSYEKL. The CDR3 nucleotides are TGCGCCAGCAGCCAGGGCCCTCATCCGGGACATTCTAACTATGGCTACACCTTC. This translates into CASSQGPHPGHSNYGYTF.

DNA of the CDR3: TGTGCCAGCAGCGTAAAGGGACAGGGGCCGGACACCGGGGAGCTGTTTTTT. This codes for CASSVKGQGPDTGELFF. V and J are TRBV9 and TRBJ2-2; TRBD1 matches 10 bases. The CDR3 is made up of 17 amino acids. Germline loops: CDR1 SGDLS, CDR2 YYNGEE. Trimming at V came to 1 base and at J to 3 bases, leaving 6 bases not matched to a gene.

The chain links TRBV6-2 or TRBV6-3 to TRBJ2-7; D unclear. The germline CDR1 and CDR2 sequences are MNHEY and SVGEGT. The ends were cut back, 2 bases at V and 5 bases at J, with 7 bases in the middle. This CDR3 region has 12 residues. The CDR3 coding sequence is TGTGCCAGCAGTTACCGCGAGCACGAGCAGTACTTC. Protein: CASSYREHEQYF.

The V gene is TRBV2, the J gene TRBJ2-1; no reliable D call. V dropped 3 bases and J dropped 4 bases, with 4 bases sitting between them. Germline V gene lookup returns CDR1 SNHLY and CDR2 FYNNEI. This CDR3 spans 12 amino acids. Here the CDR3 reads CASSDGYNEQFF. In nucleotides, the CDR3 is TGTGCCAGCAGTGACGGGTACAATGAGCAGTTCTTC. Looking up the rest from reference TRBV2 and TRBJ2-1 gives the full variable domain: EPEVTQTPSHQVTQMGQEVILRCVPISNHLYFYWYRQILGQKVEFLVSFYNNEISEKSEIFDDQFSVERPDGSNFTLKIRSTKLEDSAMYFCASSDGYNEQFFGPGTRLTVL.

V usage is TRBV5-1 and J usage is TRBJ2-7; D perhaps matches TRBD1 (6 bases). Germline CDR1 is SGHRS and CDR2 is YFSETQ. This CDR3 comprises 14 residues. The germline V and J ends were trimmed by 5 bases and 7 bases, with 19 bases remaining between them. CDR3 residues: CASRGVLGQGEQYF. CDR3 DNA: TGCGCCAGCAGAGGGGTTTTAGGTCAGGGGGAGCAGTACTTC.

The gene calls are TRBV9 and TRBJ1-5, with no clear D. Trimming left V 2 bases short and J 5 bases short, with 8 bases between. There are 13 residues in the CDR3. The germline V gene encodes CDR1 SGDLS and CDR2 YYNGEE. CDR3 protein: CASSVQADQPQHF. The CDR3 DNA sequence: TGTGCCAGCAGCGTTCAGGCTGATCAGCCCCAGCATTTT.

This clone has only one observation. The chain links TRBV4-2 to TRBJ2-3; 9 positions match TRBD2. Germline V CDR1 and CDR2: LGHNA, YNFKEQ. J lost 2 bases, V lost 4 bases, and 1 base had no gene match. CDR3 length: 14 amino acids. The CDR3 loop reads CASSRGGATDTQYF. CDR3 bases: TGTGCCAGCAGCCGCGGGGGGGCCACAGATACGCAGTATTTT.

This clone was seen once. This sequence joins TRBV2 and TRBJ2-1, with a weak D call TRBD1 (5 bases). This CDR3 spans 14 amino acids. The germline CDR1 and CDR2 sequences are SNHLY and FYNNEI. Trimming pared 6 bases from V and 8 bases from J, leaving 17 bases between. The CDR3 DNA is TGTGCCAGCAGCCCGTCTCAGGGCAGATATGAGCAGTTCTTC. It codes for CASSPSQGRYEQFF.

Concerning this clone itself: At one end, the junction sequence differs from germline, possibly due to a read error. The gene calls are TRBV18 and TRBJ1-6, with TRBD1 as a possible D gene (6 bases). The CDR3 consists of 19 residues. CDR1 is KGHSH, CDR2 LQKENI, per germline. CDR3 in DNA: TGTGCCAGCTCACGAACGATAATACTGGACAGTCCCTATGATTCACCCCTCCACTTT. It is translated as CASSRTIILDSPYDSPLHF.

CDR3 DNA: TGTGCCAGCAGTTCCCGCGGCGGCGGGGGGTCCTACAATGAGCAGTTCTTC. Its protein is CASSSRGGGGSYNEQFF. J is TRBJ2-1 and V is TRBV6-2 or TRBV6-3, with 8 bases identical to TRBD2. The V gene's germline CDR1 is MNHEY and CDR2 SVGEGT. Losses at the gene ends were 4 bases for V and 1 base for J; bases not matched to a gene: 9. The CDR3 runs 17 residues.

This rearrangement joins TRBV3-1 (or the pseudogene TRBV3-2) to TRBJ1-1; perhaps TRBD1 as D (5 bases). The V end lost 3 bases, the J end lost 4 bases, and 9 bases lay between the germline ends. The V gene's germline CDR1 is LGHDT and CDR2 YNNKEL (reference sequence). This CDR3 contains 13 residues. The CDR3 coding sequence is TGTGCCAGCAGCCAGAACACAGGCACTGAAGCTTTCTTT. Its protein is CASSQNTGTEAFF.

This chain uses TRBV7-2 with TRBJ1-4; D may be TRBD1 (6 bases). The germline gives CDR1 SGHTA, CDR2 FQGNSA. The CDR3 has 15 residues. Trimming cost V 4 bases and J 7 bases, with 16 bases left between them. CDR3 coding DNA: TGTGCCAGCAGCTCACGACAGGCTCCCGGTGAAAAACTGTTTTTT. This gives the protein CASSSRQAPGEKLFF.

This rearrangement joins TRBV6-6 to TRBJ1-3; D unclear. Between the trimmed V and J ends, which lost 9 bases and 0 bases, there was a span of 18 bases. Per the germline V gene, CDR1 is MNHNY and CDR2 is SVGAGI (reference sequence). The CDR3 spans 16 residues. The CDR3 region has the DNA TGTGCCAGTACCCCGGGCGGACTGATCTCTGGAAACACCATATATTTT. Translated, it gives CASTPGGLISGNTIYF.

The V and J genes are TRBV3-1 (or the pseudogene TRBV3-2) and TRBJ2-7; D is possibly TRBD1 (5 bases). Germline lookup yields CDR1 LGHDT and CDR2 YNNKEL (reference sequence). The CDR3 runs to 15 residues. With 3 bases removed from V and 0 bases from J, the gap between germline ends came to 12 bases. CDR3: CASSHSTVSSYEQYF. CDR3 coding DNA: TGTGCCAGCAGCCACTCGACAGTGAGCTCCTACGAGCAGTACTTC.